The next 11 T cell receptor beta chains were all read from a single sample in a study of cytomegalovirus exposure and HLA in healthy donors. Assay: immunoSEQ multiplex PCR; the TCRdb copy retains only in-frame clones and omits some. The sample has some 160,000 clones, roughly 91% seen once; the top ten hold about 2.7%. The sample taken for sequencing was PBMCs. Every receptor here comes from a man younger than 35 in good health and CMV-seronegative.

This chain connects TRBV29-1 to TRBJ1-3, with TRBD1 as a possible D gene (5 bases). The germline gives CDR1 SQVTM, CDR2 ANQGSEA. V lost 7 bases, J lost 0 bases, and 7 bases lay in between. The CDR3 length is 12 residues. CDR3 amino acids: CSAQDSGNTIYF. The CDR3 bases are TGCAGCGCACAGGACTCTGGAAACACCATATATTTT.

The J gene is TRBJ2-1, the V gene TRBV2, with D perhaps matching TRBD2 (5 bases). The V gene lost 6 bases and the J gene lost 9 bases, with 9 bases spanning the gap. The CDR3 covers 11 residues. Germline V gene lookup returns CDR1 SNHLY and CDR2 FYNNEI. In DNA, the CDR3 is TGTGCCAGCAGGCCCGGAGGTGAGCAGTTCTTC. Its translation: CASRPGGEQFF.

This clone appeared a few times. The DNA of the CDR3 is TGTGCCAGCACGCCTAAGGATACGCAGTATTTT. Protein product: CASTPKDTQYF. The V and J genes are TRBV2 and TRBJ2-3, with D unclear. The germline gives CDR1 SNHLY, CDR2 FYNNEI. This CDR3 spans 11 amino acids. V gave up 7 bases and J gave up 6 bases, with 8 bases separating them.

This chain joins TRBV7-2 and TRBJ2-3; D unresolved. The CDR3 is 17 amino acids. Germline values: CDR1 SGHTA, CDR2 FQGNSA. Trimming removed 0 bases at V and 2 bases at J, with 15 bases between. The CDR3 reads CASSLAFASGNTDTQYF. DNA of the CDR3: TGTGCCAGCAGCTTAGCGTTCGCTAGTGGCAACACAGATACGCAGTATTTT.

The chain uses TRBV7-9 and TRBJ2-1; 11 bases are a match to TRBD2. The length of the CDR3 is 14 residues. V was pared by 3 bases and J by 8 bases, with 3 bases of the junction left unmatched. Germline assignment: CDR1 SEHNR and CDR2 FQNEAQ (reference sequence). This chain's CDR3 is CASSLTSGEYEQFF. In DNA, the CDR3 is TGTGCCAGCAGCTTGACTAGCGGGGAGTATGAGCAGTTCTTC. The whole variable domain, filled in from reference TRBV7-9 and TRBJ2-1, reads DTGVSQNPRHKITKRGQNVTFRCDPISEHNRLYWYRQTLGQGPEFLTYFQNEAQLEKSRLLSDRFSAERPKGSFSTLEIQRTEQGDSAMYLCASSLTSGEYEQFFGPGTRLTVL.

The chain employs TRBV18 and TRBJ2-1; possibly TRBD2 for D (5 bases). Germline loops: CDR1 KGHSH, CDR2 LQKENI. V was clipped by 4 bases and J by 4 bases, with 26 bases between them. CDR3 size: 19 residues. CDR3 nucleotide sequence: TGTGCCAGCTCACAATGGTCGGGGTGGATTGTAAACTCTTACAATGAGCAGTTCTTC. Amino acids: CASSQWSGWIVNSYNEQFF.

The rearrangement joins TRBV19 to TRBJ1-2; 10 nucleotides match TRBD1. CDR1 is LNHDA and CDR2 is SQIVND in the germline V gene (reference sequence). Trimming at V came to 5 bases and at J to 0 bases, leaving 3 bases not matched to a gene. The CDR3 runs to 15 residues. CDR3 in amino acids: CASSPGTGANYGYTF. DNA for the CDR3: TGTGCCAGTAGTCCTGGGACAGGGGCTAACTATGGCTACACCTTC.

The chain carries TRBV28 and TRBJ2-7; tentatively, D is TRBD1 (5 bases). Germline V gene data show CDR1 as MDHEN and CDR2 as SYDVKM. Trimming took 10 bases from V and 4 from J, leaving 32 bases between them. The CDR3 spans 18 residues. CDR3 sequence: CANTPPTSQTQKGYEQYV. CDR3 nucleotide sequence: TGTGCCAACACCCCCCCGACGAGCCAAACTCAAAAGGGGTACGAGCAGTACGTC.

CDR3 DNA: TGCGCCAGCAGCGTAGCGGGTGGATCGGTAGAGACCCAGTACTTC. It yields the protein CASSVAGGSVETQYF. This chain connects TRBV5-1 to TRBJ2-5, with 7 bases matching TRBD2. The germline CDR1 and CDR2 sequences are SGHRS and YFSETQ. The V segment lost 4 bases and the J segment 4 bases; nucleotides outside the gene matches: 10. CDR3 length equals 15 residues. Using reference TRBV5-1 and TRBJ2-5 for the parts outside the CDR3, the full variable domain is KAGVTQTPRYLIKTRGQQVTLSCSPISGHRSVSWYQQTPGQGLQFLFEYFSETQRNKGNFPGRFSGRQFSNSRSEMNVSTLELGDSALYLCASSVAGGSVETQYFGPGTRLLVL.

This rearrangement joins TRBV11-2 to TRBJ2-6; weak D call: TRBD1 (6 bases). CDR3 length equals 15 residues. Germline CDR1 is SGHAT and CDR2 is FQNNGV. Trimming left V 4 bases short and J 2 bases short, with 9 bases between. The CDR3 sequence is CASSSQGTGANVLTF. The CDR3 DNA follows: TGTGCCAGCAGCTCGCAGGGGACTGGGGCCAACGTCCTGACTTTC.

The chain employs TRBV19 and TRBJ2-5, with D uncertain. The CDR3 covers 9 residues. Deletions cut 11 bases from V and 7 bases from J, with 8 bases between. Germline CDR1 reads LNHDA; CDR2 reads SQIVND (reference sequence). The chain's CDR3 is CALLRTQYF. CDR3 sequence (DNA): TGTGCCCTCCTTAGGACCCAGTACTTC.